The TCR beta chain under discussion was sequenced for a study of blood T cell repertoires in COVID-19. As for the study in general: Material from acute and convalescent COVID-19 was sourced from the United States, Italy and Spain.

The CDR3 totals 18 residues. Germline assignment: CDR1 SGHNT and CDR2 YENEEA. With 0 bases clipped from V and 5 bases from J, the junction kept 7 bases outside the gene matches. In the original workflow: Amplification with reference gene primers provided the estimates of nucleated cell counts. The table came from immunoSEQ multiplex PCR; TCRdb's copy has only in-frame clones and leaves some out. The DNA was the basis for D and trimming; V, J and clone size are from that table. The sample lists roughly 320,000 clones, approximately 90% occurring once. Patients of the Seattle cohort, enrolled during active infection, were followed longitudinally.

The sequencing input was peripheral blood. The origin of this receptor is a woman aged 45-65 years with COVID-19, enrolled during active disease. This chain links TRBV11-3 with TRBJ2-3, with 14 bases matching TRBD2. CDR3 in amino acids: CASSLDAGTSGSGDTQYF. The CDR3, as DNA: TGTGCCAGCAGCTTAGATGCCGGGACTAGCGGGAGTGGAGATACGCAGTATTTT.